The 22 T cell receptor beta chains below were found in one sample sequenced in a study of technical replicates of blood from a few donors. The table came from immunoSEQ multiplex PCR; TCRdb's copy has only in-frame clones and leaves some out. There are approximately 70,000 clones in the sample; nearly 98% occur only once, and roughly 0.2% lies in the top ten. What was sequenced was T cells isolated from PBMCs. Receptor source: a human donor in good health.

The rearrangement uses TRBV6-1 and TRBJ2-7; D is perhaps TRBD2 (5 bases). The ends were cut back, 4 bases at V and 3 bases at J, with 13 bases in the middle. The CDR3 runs to 14 residues. CDR1 is MNHNS and CDR2 is SASEGT in the germline V gene. This CDR3 is CASSGVPGLYEQYF. Here the CDR3 DNA reads TGTGCCAGCAGTGGAGTACCCGGACTCTACGAGCAGTACTTC.

The chain links TRBV7-9 to TRBJ1-5; D uncertain. The CDR3 is made up of 15 amino acids. Germline V gives CDR1 SEHNR, CDR2 FQNEAQ (reference sequence). V gave up 5 bases and J gave up 4 bases, with 15 bases separating them. The CDR3 here is CASSPPGIANQPQHF. DNA for the CDR3: TGTGCCAGCAGCCCCCCCGGGATCGCGAATCAGCCCCAGCATTTT.

V usage is TRBV9 and J usage is TRBJ1-1; 7 positions match TRBD1. V lost 3 bases and J lost 1; bases outside the gene matches: 12. The CDR3 spans 17 residues. Germline V gives CDR1 SGDLS, CDR2 YYNGEE. CDR3 sequence (DNA): TGTGCCAGCAGCGCAGCCTCGGACCGGGACAGGAACACTGAAGCTTTCTTT. This encodes CASSAASDRDRNTEAFF. The full variable domain, in which reference TRBV9 and TRBJ1-1 provide the parts outside the CDR3, is DSGVTQTPKHLITATGQRVTLRCSPRSGDLSVYWYQQSLDQGLQFLIQYYNGEERAKGNILERFSAQQFPDLHSELNLSSLELGDSALYFCASSAASDRDRNTEAFFGQGTRLTVV.

This rearrangement joins TRBV28 to TRBJ1-5; 7 nucleotides agree with TRBD1. The germline CDR1 and CDR2 sequences are MDHEN and SYDVKM. The CDR3 has 14 amino acids. With V trimmed by 6 bases and J by 6 bases, 8 bases remained unmatched. This CDR3 is CASSHRGRGQPQHF. DNA for the CDR3: TGTGCCAGCAGCCACAGGGGTCGAGGTCAGCCCCAGCATTTT.

The chain combines TRBV18 with TRBJ1-1; 7 nucleotides match TRBD1. J gave up 3 bases and V 4 bases, and 5 bases lay outside the gene matches. Germline V CDR1 and CDR2: KGHSH, LQKENI. The CDR3 totals 14 residues. In DNA form, the CDR3 reads TGTGCCAGCTCACGGGACAGAGAATACACTGAAGCTTTCTTT. This gives the protein CASSRDREYTEAFF.

V is TRBV5-4 and J is TRBJ1-2; maybe TRBD1 (5 bases). CDR1 and CDR2 (germline): SGHNT, YYREEE (reference sequence). There are 13 residues in the CDR3. V lost 2 bases to trimming and J lost 4 bases, with 9 bases between them. The CDR3 spells CASSFTGGYGYTF. CDR3 DNA: TGTGCCAGCAGCTTTACCGGGGGCTATGGCTACACCTTC.

This chain uses TRBV5-1 with TRBJ2-2, with TRBD2 matching 8 bases. The length of the CDR3 is 14 residues. The germline gives CDR1 SGHRS, CDR2 YFSETQ. With 0 bases clipped from V and 6 bases from J, the junction kept 1 base outside the gene matches. CDR3 residues: CASSLGLASGELFF. The CDR3, as DNA: TGCGCCAGCAGCTTGGGACTAGCGTCCGGGGAGCTGTTTTTT.

CDR3 nucleotide sequence: TGCGCCAGCAGCGCAACAGGGGCCGCTGGAAACACCATATATTTT. Its protein product is CASSATGAAGNTIYF. The chain has TRBV5-1 and TRBJ1-3, with 7 bases fitting TRBD1. Germline CDR1 and CDR2: SGHRS and YFSETQ. This CDR3 region has 15 residues. J gave up 2 bases and V 4 bases, and 6 bases lay outside the gene matches.

The rearrangement links TRBV6-5 to TRBJ1-2, with D maybe TRBD1 (6 bases). Germline CDR1 is MNHEY and CDR2 is SVGAGI. The CDR3 is 15 residues long. Trimming removed 5 bases at V and 4 bases at J, with 17 bases between. For the CDR3, the DNA is TGTGCCAGCAGTGGACAGCCTTCCCTCCGCTATGGCTACACCTTC. Protein sequence: CASSGQPSLRYGYTF.

The chain recombines TRBV5-1 with TRBJ2-7; weak D call: TRBD1 (5 bases). The CDR3 extends over 15 amino acids. Germline V gene lookup returns CDR1 SGHRS and CDR2 YFSETQ. Trimming removed 0 bases from V and 0 bases from J, with 10 bases in between. The CDR3 reads CASSLAAGPSYEQYF. Here the CDR3 DNA reads TGCGCCAGCAGCTTGGCGGCAGGGCCCTCCTACGAGCAGTACTTC.

Written as DNA, the CDR3 is TGTGCCAGCAGTTTTCGGGAGGGGGTAGGTGATGGCTACACCTTC. Encoded protein: CASSFREGVGDGYTF. The rearrangement joins TRBV27 to TRBJ1-2, with a tentative D call TRBD1 (6 bases). Germline V CDR1 and CDR2: MNHEY, SMNVEV (reference sequence). This CDR3 contains 15 residues. V was trimmed by 3 bases and J by 6 bases, leaving 17 bases between them.

V usage is TRBV6-1 and J usage is TRBJ1-1; 8 nucleotides line up with TRBD1. V gave up 3 bases and J gave up 2 bases; unmatched junction bases: 2. This CDR3 region has 14 residues. CDR1 and CDR2 from the germline V gene are MNHNS and SASEGT. CDR3: CASSDQGANTEAFF. In DNA form, the CDR3 reads TGTGCCAGCAGTGACCAGGGGGCCAACACTGAAGCTTTCTTT.

This chain connects TRBV19 to TRBJ2-7; D ambiguous. With 3 bases removed from V and 3 bases from J, the gap between germline ends came to 9 bases. The CDR3 spans 13 residues. In germline, CDR1 is LNHDA, CDR2 SQIVND (reference sequence). The CDR3 loop is CASSIAESYEQYF. Written as DNA, the CDR3 is TGTGCCAGTAGTATTGCAGAAAGCTACGAGCAGTACTTC.

The chain carries TRBV11-2 and TRBJ1-5; TRBD1 is a possible D gene (5 bases). Trimming removed 2 bases at V and 2 bases at J, with 7 bases between. Per the germline V gene, CDR1 is SGHAT and CDR2 is FQNNGV. This CDR3 is built from 14 residues. CDR3 residues: CASSLLGGNQPQHF. CDR3 coding DNA: TGTGCCAGCAGCTTACTAGGGGGCAATCAGCCCCAGCATTTT.

The rearrangement joins TRBV19 to TRBJ1-1; 7 nucleotides line up with TRBD1. The CDR3 spans 17 residues. The V segment lost 6 bases and the J segment 1 base; nucleotides outside the gene matches: 14. Germline V lookup: CDR1 LNHDA, CDR2 SQIVND (reference sequence). CDR3 amino acids: CASSSTSRDRKNTEAFF. The CDR3 coding sequence is TGTGCCAGTAGCTCTACGTCCCGGGACAGAAAGAACACTGAAGCTTTCTTT. Complete variable domain (other parts from reference TRBV19 and TRBJ1-1): DGGITQSPKYLFRKEGQNVTLSCEQNLNHDAMYWYRQDPGQGLRLIYYSQIVNDFQKGDIAEGYSVSREKKESFPLTVTSAQKNPTAFYLCASSSTSRDRKNTEAFFGQGTRLTVV.

The chain joins TRBV28 to TRBJ2-7; 13 bases are a match to TRBD2. Per the germline V gene, CDR1 is MDHEN and CDR2 is SYDVKM. V dropped 7 bases and J dropped 7; count of bases not matched to a gene: 28. This CDR3 has 21 amino acids. CDR3 amino acids: CASNRPMSGTSGTSKVWEQYF. CDR3 nucleotides: TGTGCCAGCAATCGCCCTATGTCGGGGACTAGCGGGACAAGCAAGGTGTGGGAGCAGTACTTC.

The rearrangement joins TRBV5-1 to TRBJ2-1, with TRBD2 identical over 9 bases. Germline trimming cut 2 bases from V and 6 bases from J; bases unmatched to any gene: 9. Germline V gives CDR1 SGHRS, CDR2 YFSETQ. This CDR3 is 16 amino acids long. The CDR3 spells CASSFRFSGGGNEQFF. CDR3 nucleotide sequence: TGCGCCAGCAGCTTTAGGTTTAGCGGGGGAGGCAATGAGCAGTTCTTC.

The rearrangement uses TRBV28 and TRBJ2-5; TRBD2 might be the D (6 bases). Germline CDR1 and CDR2: MDHEN and SYDVKM. CDR3 length: 16 amino acids. The V end was cut by 4 bases, the J end by 9 bases, with 24 bases between. The CDR3 reads CASSSPLGLELTSQYF. CDR3 nucleotides: TGTGCCAGCAGTTCGCCCCTGGGACTCGAGTTGACGTCCCAGTACTTC.

The genes are TRBV5-6 and TRBJ2-5; the match to TRBD2 covers 8 bases. The CDR3 consists of 19 residues. V lost 6 bases, J lost 0 bases, and 19 bases stayed unmatched. Germline V lookup: CDR1 SGHDT, CDR2 YYEEEE. The CDR3 loop is CASNPGGRSPLTHQETQYF. The CDR3 DNA sequence: TGTGCCAGCAACCCAGGCGGGAGGTCACCACTCACCCACCAAGAGACCCAGTACTTC.

The V and J genes are TRBV27 and TRBJ2-1, with D perhaps TRBD2 (6 bases). V was pared by 5 bases and J by 6 bases, with 17 bases between. Germline CDR1 MNHEY, CDR2 SMNVEV (reference sequence). This CDR3 contains 15 residues. In nucleotides, the CDR3 is TGTGCCAGCAGTATATTCGCGGGATCGGCCAATGAGCAGTTCTTC. As protein: CASSIFAGSANEQFF.

The rearrangement uses TRBV27 and TRBJ1-2; TRBD1 aligns across 8 bases. Germline assignment: CDR1 MNHEY and CDR2 SMNVEV (reference sequence). This CDR3 is built from 13 residues. The V segment lost 5 bases and the J segment 5 bases; nucleotides outside the gene matches: 4. CDR3 in DNA: TGTGCCAGCAGTCCAAGGACAGGGTATGGCTACACCTTC. Amino acids: CASSPRTGYGYTF.

The V call is TRBV30, the J call TRBJ1-2; 7 bases are a match to TRBD1. The J segment lost 2 bases and the V segment lost 0 bases, leaving 6 bases of the junction unmatched. Germline lookup yields CDR1 GTSNPN and CDR2 SVGIG (reference sequence). This CDR3 comprises 15 residues. The CDR3 here is CAWSVLTGFNYGYTF. The DNA of the CDR3 is TGTGCCTGGAGTGTCCTGACAGGGTTCAACTATGGCTACACCTTC. The variable domain in full, with the rest retrieved from reference TRBV30 and TRBJ1-2, is SQTIHQWPATLVQPVGSPLSLECTVEGTSNPNLYWYRQAAGRGLQLLFYSVGIGQISSEVPQNLSASRPQDRQFILSSKKLLLSDSGFYLCAWSVLTGFNYGYTFGSGTRLTVV.